This T cell receptor (beta chain) was sequenced for a study of CD8 T cells in ankylosing spondylitis. Points from the study as a whole: A TCR beta motif of eight highly homologous variants appeared characteristic of ankylosing spondylitis blood.

Germline CDR1 and CDR2: LGHDT and YNNKEL (reference sequence). The CDR3 sequence is 14 residues long. Trimming left V 3 bases short and J 5 bases short, with 14 bases between. TCRdb processed the 5' RACE reads anew with MiXCR; each CDR3 protein has one entry. The sample gives fewer than 250,000 distinct CDR3 sequences, around 16% of which show up once; approximately 42% is in the top ten. Concerning this clonotype: Antigen unknown.

Sequenced input: blood, either unsorted or a sorted T cell fraction (not recorded which). This chain joins TRBV3-1 and TRBJ2-7, with D uncertain. This clonotype was sampled from a male donor with ankylosing spondylitis. The CDR3 loop is CASSQDGLSHEQYF. In nucleotides, the CDR3 is TGTGCCAGCAGCCAGGACGGTCTTTCCCACGAGCAGTACTTC.